This TCR beta chain was profiled in a study of tumor-infiltrating lymphocytes in primary liver carcinoma. With a constant-region primer, TCR beta cDNA was made from approximately 520 ng of total RNA. Library construction for TCR beta comprised three nested multiplex PCR rounds performed with slightly modified ARM-PCR. Running roughly 10 cycles apiece, the first two PCR rounds relied on TRBV1-TRBV30 forward primers together with a C-beta reverse primer. TCRdb processed the multiplex PCR reads anew with MiXCR; each CDR3 protein has one entry. The top ten hold 9.3% of the sample, which has approximately 110,000 distinct CDR3 sequences, less than 80% seen once. On this clonotype itself: A much larger clone lies one base from this, so it may be a read error.

Co-extracting RNA and DNA was done with about 20-34 mg of unsorted bulk tissue as input. The CDR3 runs to 17 residues. CDR1 and CDR2 from the germline V gene are SGHVS and FQNEAQ. The gene calls are TRBV7-8 and TRBJ1-5; TRBD1 might be the D (5 bases). This clonotype was sampled from a woman aged 55 to 70 with primary liver carcinoma and hepatitis B virus infection. The sequenced sample was liver tumor tissue from sampling region 1. Subset indicated: tumor region T1, superior pole. Written as DNA, the CDR3 is TGTGCCAGCAGCTTAGCCCCCGTCGGGGGTGGGAGACAGCCCCAGCGTTTT. As protein: CASSLAPVGGGRQPQRF.